These T cell receptor beta chains were read from a single sample in a study of beta chain features in type 1 diabetes. Method: immunoSEQ multiplex PCR; TCRdb's copy keeps in-frame clones and lacks some. Of about 370,000 clones in the sample, 8.5% to 10% were seen once. The specimen sequenced was central memory CD4+ T cells from blood. These receptors were taken from a man aged 30 to 45 with type 1 diabetes. The CDR3 runs from the conserved cysteine through the conserved F or W. D genes are given only for firm matches. Clone sizes are given selectively: once, few, many, or a class where the clone is expanded.

V,size,D,J,DNA,CDR3
TRBV28,NA,NA,TRBJ2-5,TGTGCCAGCAGACCTCCGGGACGGGGCAGGGCCCAGTACTTC,CASRPPGRGRAQYF
TRBV19,many,NA,TRBJ1-4,TGTGCCAGTAGTATGTCGGCCGAGTTTAAATCGTTTTTT,CASSMSAEFKSFF
TRBV6-1,NA,NA,TRBJ2-5,TGTGCCATCAGTGGATGGCTAGAGGAGACCCAGTACTTC,CAISGWLEETQYF
TRBV4-2,NA,TRBD1,TRBJ1-1,TGTGCCAGCAGCCAAGGTAGGACAGGGGGTGCGAACACTGAAGCTTTCTTT,CASSQGRTGGANTEAFF
TRBV6-1,few,NA,TRBJ2-5,TGTGCCAGCAGCCAGGGAAAAGAGACCCAGTACTTC,CASSQGKETQYF
TRBV19,few,TRBD2,TRBJ2-3,TGTGCCAGTAGTCCGTTTCTAGCGGGGCGCACAGATACGCAGTATTTT,CASSPFLAGRTDTQYF
TRBV28,NA,TRBD2,TRBJ2-4,TGTGCCAGCCGACCAGGACTAGCGGGAGTTACCAAAAACATTCAGTACTTC,CASRPGLAGVTKNIQYF
TRBV5-6,few,NA,TRBJ1-2,TGTGCCAGCAGCTTCGTCGGGACGGATGACTATGGCTACACCTTC,CASSFVGTDDYGYTF
TRBV7-8,NA,NA,TRBJ2-5,TGTGCCAGCAGCTTAACAGTTAGGGCCCAAGAGACCCAGTACTTC,CASSLTVRAQETQYF
TRBV2,few,TRBD1,TRBJ2-5,TGTGCCAGCAGTGAAAGAGGACAGGGGCTTCAAGAGACCCAGTACTTC,CASSERGQGLQETQYF
TRBV7-3,few,TRBD1,TRBJ2-5,TGTGCCAGCAGCTTACAGGGGGCTCAAGAGACCCAGTACTTC,CASSLQGAQETQYF
TRBV11-1,NA,NA,TRBJ2-2,TGTGCCAGCCGCCAGGGAGGTTTTGACACCGGGGAGCTGTTTTTT,CASRQGGFDTGELFF
TRBV7-6,NA,NA,TRBJ1-2,TGTGCCAGCAGCTTAGACGAGGGATTAAGCTATGGCTACACCTTC,CASSLDEGLSYGYTF
TRBV9,NA,TRBD1,TRBJ1-1,TGTGCCAGCAGCGGGGACAGCCTCGGAACTGAAGCTTTCTTT,CASSGDSLGTEAFF
TRBV15,many,NA,TRBJ2-2,TGTGCCACCAGCAGAGTTGGAGACGGGGAGCTGTTTTTT,CATSRVGDGELFF
TRBV29-1,few,NA,TRBJ1-3,TGCAGCGTCACCGGGACACAGCGGGGGACCATATATTTT,CSVTGTQRGTIYF
TRBV19,few,TRBD1,TRBJ1-1,TGTGCCAGTAGTGAATCCCACAGGGGGAACACTGAAGCTTTCTTT,CASSESHRGNTEAFF
TRBV4-3,NA,NA,TRBJ2-7,TGCGCCAGCAGCCAAGATTTGGACATGTCCTACGAGCAGTACTTC,CASSQDLDMSYEQYF
TRBV4-3,NA,NA,TRBJ2-1,TGCGCCAGCAGCCAAGATACCCCAAATTCCCCCTGGTGGTACGGGGATTCCGATGAGCAGTTCTTC,CASSQDTPNSPWWYGDSDEQFF
TRBV13,few,NA,TRBJ2-7,TGTGCCAGCAGCCCGACCCCCAACGCGGGGCAGTACTTC,CASSPTPNAGQYF
TRBV2,NA,TRBD2,TRBJ2-5,TGTGCCAGCAGTGCGTCTCTAGCGGGAGGAGAGACCCAGTACTTC,CASSASLAGGETQYF
TRBV14,NA,NA,TRBJ2-7,TGTGCCAGCAGCCAGAGACAGCAACGGGGCTACGAGCAGTACTTC,CASSQRQQRGYEQYF
TRBV18,many,NA,TRBJ1-1,TGTGCCAGCTCACGTCCAACCGAGAACACTGAAGCTTTCTTT,CASSRPTENTEAFF
TRBV28,NA,TRBD1,TRBJ1-5,TGTGCCAGCAGTTGGGACAGAAATCAGCCCCAGCATTTT,CASSWDRNQPQHF